This T cell receptor beta chain was captured by sequencing in a study of cytomegalovirus exposure and HLA in healthy donors. Whole-study findings and limits: The study labeled fewer than 200 TCR beta chains cytomegalovirus-associated. According to reports, the classifier identified cytomegalovirus status with high specificity and sensitivity.

Method: immunoSEQ multiplex PCR; TCRdb's copy keeps in-frame clones and lacks some. The data contain 100,000 to 150,000 clones, roughly 90% of them singletons. The CDR3 has 15 residues. The V end was cut by 3 bases, the J end by 5 bases, with 17 bases between. The V gene's germline CDR1 is MGHRA and CDR2 YSYEKL. About this clone: No antigen is known for it.

The chain combines TRBV4-1 with TRBJ2-7; D uncertain. The TCR was taken from a woman aged 18-29 years in good health and CMV-seronegative. The sample consisted of PBMCs. CDR3 amino acids: CASSHPSSAFDEQYF. As DNA, the CDR3 is TGCGCCAGCAGCCATCCCTCTAGTGCTTTCGACGAGCAGTACTTC.